What follows are 30 T cell receptor beta chains derived from one specimen sequenced in a study of OX40 agonist ivuxolimab in advanced cancers. Using immunoSEQ multiplex PCR, the repertoire was profiled, and TCRdb retains in-frame clones only, with some absent. Here the sample spans some 71,000 clones, 84% being singletons. This specimen consisted of CD4+ or CD8+ T cells sorted from blood, obtained in a trial of the OX40 agonist ivuxolimab. The source is an adult with an advanced solid tumor such as melanoma, head and neck, liver or kidney cancer.

This clone was seen once. This rearrangement joins TRBV29-1 to TRBJ2-7; no reliable D call. CDR3 size: 12 residues. The V and J ends lost 4 bases and 2 bases respectively, with 9 bases between them. Germline V CDR1 and CDR2: SQVTM, ANQGSEA. The CDR3 DNA reads TGCAGCGTTGGCGAGCTAACCTACGAGCAGTACTTC. Protein: CSVGELTYEQYF.

The J gene is TRBJ2-2, the V gene TRBV7-9, with TRBD1 matching over 7 bases. This CDR3 is 16 amino acids long. V was clipped by 5 bases and J by 2 bases; unmatched bases: 8. Germline CDR1 SEHNR, CDR2 FQNEAQ (reference sequence). CDR3 nucleotides: TGTGCCAGCAGCCCCCCGGGACAGAGAAACACCGGGGAGCTGTTTTTT. It codes for CASSPPGQRNTGELFF.

This clone has a single count. CDR3: CASSARDEQFF. CDR3 nucleotides: TGCGCCAGCAGCGCCAGAGATGAGCAGTTCTTC. The chain combines TRBV5-1 with TRBJ2-1, with D unresolved. V gave up 4 bases and J gave up 8 bases, with 7 bases separating them. CDR3 length equals 11 residues. Germline V gene lookup returns CDR1 SGHRS and CDR2 YFSETQ.

The count of this clone is one. This sequence joins TRBV4-3 and TRBJ2-1; D not resolved. CDR1 and CDR2 from the germline V gene are LGHNA and YSLEER. The CDR3 consists of 16 residues. The V and J ends lost 0 bases and 4 bases respectively, with 13 bases between them. CDR3 in amino acids: CASSQDPSSPYNEQFF. The CDR3, as DNA: TGCGCCAGCAGCCAAGATCCGAGCAGTCCGTACAATGAGCAGTTCTTC.

The chain joins TRBV27 to TRBJ1-5; D is perhaps TRBD1 (6 bases). There are 16 residues in the CDR3. The germline CDR1 and CDR2 sequences are MNHEY and SMNVEV (reference sequence). V lost 4 bases, J lost 1 base, and 14 bases lay in between. The CDR3 reads CASSSTSQGSNQPQHF. The CDR3 DNA is TGTGCCAGCAGTTCCACGTCACAGGGAAGCAATCAGCCCCAGCATTTT.

The rearrangement uses TRBV5-4 and TRBJ2-5; 14 positions match TRBD2. This CDR3 is 15 amino acids long. Per germline, CDR1 SGHNT and CDR2 YYREEE (reference sequence). With V trimmed by 4 bases and J by 4 bases, 3 bases remained unmatched. Here the CDR3 DNA reads TGTGCCAGCAGCACGACTAGCGGGGGGGCAGAGACCCAGTACTTC. This sequence encodes CASSTTSGGAETQYF.

The genes are TRBV25-1 and TRBJ1-1, with D uncertain. Trimming took 8 bases from V and 1 from J, leaving 11 bases between them. The germline CDR1 and CDR2 sequences are MGHDK and SYGVNS. This CDR3 spans 13 amino acids. The CDR3 here is CASRFRKNTEAFF. The CDR3 DNA sequence: TGTGCCAGCCGCTTTCGGAAGAACACTGAAGCTTTCTTT.

The genes are TRBV7-2 and TRBJ2-7; D perhaps matches TRBD1 (6 bases). Germline assignment: CDR1 SGHTA and CDR2 FQGNSA. This CDR3 spans 14 amino acids. V lost 3 bases to trimming and J lost 6 bases, with 15 bases between them. The CDR3 reads CASSFRQDQSEQYF. The CDR3 DNA is TGTGCCAGCAGCTTCAGACAGGATCAATCCGAGCAGTACTTC. Based on the CDR3 plus reference TRBV7-2 and TRBJ2-7, the full variable domain is GAGVSQSPSNKVTEKGKDVELRCDPISGHTALYWYRQSLGQGLEFLIYFQGNSAPDKSGLPSDRFSAERTGGSVSTLTIQRTQQEDSAVYLCASSFRQDQSEQYFGPGTRLTVT.

J is TRBJ2-2 and V is TRBV2, with 7 positions matching TRBD1. Germline V gene sequence: CDR1 SNHLY, CDR2 FYNNEI. V dropped 6 bases and J dropped 5; count of bases not matched to a gene: 6. The CDR3 spans 14 residues. The CDR3 reads CASRGTVGTGELFF. The CDR3 DNA reads as TGTGCCAGCAGGGGGACAGTGGGAACCGGGGAGCTGTTTTTT.

This rearrangement joins TRBV5-1 to TRBJ2-1; TRBD1 or TRBD2 may be the D gene (5 bases each). From germline, CDR1 is SGHRS and CDR2 YFSETQ. V lost 0 bases, J lost 1 base, and 11 bases lay in between. The CDR3 loop spans 16 amino acids. The CDR3 spells CASSLAFGASYNEQFF. CDR3 nucleotides: TGCGCCAGCAGCTTGGCGTTCGGGGCGTCCTACAATGAGCAGTTCTTC.

This chain connects TRBV7-2 to TRBJ2-5; D possibly corresponds to TRBD1 (6 bases). Near its end, the DNA agrees better with TRBJ2-7, so the J call may be wrong. CDR3 size: 15 residues. The germline V gene encodes CDR1 SGHTA and CDR2 FQGNSA. CDR3: CASSGGPNAGYEQYF. The CDR3 DNA is TGTGCCAGCAGCGGGGGCCCGAACGCAGGCTACGAGCAGTACTTC.

This clone was observed once. The DNA for the CDR3 is TGTGCCAGCAGTTTATATAGCCGCACTCAGCCCCAGCATTTT. This translates into CASSLYSRTQPQHF. V and J are TRBV28 and TRBJ1-5; D unclear. Per the germline V gene, CDR1 is MDHEN and CDR2 is SYDVKM. The CDR3 sequence is 14 residues long. V lost 1 base and J lost 6, with 10 bases in between.

The rearrangement joins TRBV11-2 to TRBJ2-7; 9 positions match TRBD1. Germline trimming cut 2 bases from V and 1 base from J; bases unmatched to any gene: 9. In germline, CDR1 is SGHAT, CDR2 FQNNGV. CDR3 length equals 17 residues. CDR3 region: CASSLHAGTGLSYEQYF. For the CDR3, the DNA is TGTGCCAGCAGCTTACACGCCGGGACAGGGCTATCCTACGAGCAGTACTTC. Full variable domain (outside the CDR3, taken from reference TRBV11-2 and TRBJ2-7): EAGVAQSPRYKIIEKRQSVAFWCNPISGHATLYWYQQILGQGPKLLIQFQNNGVVDDSQLPKDRFSAERLKGVDSTLKIQPAKLEDSAVYLCASSLHAGTGLSYEQYFGPGTRLTVT.

The rearrangement uses TRBV18 and TRBJ2-5; D is unclear. In germline, CDR1 is KGHSH, CDR2 LQKENI. The CDR3 is 15 amino acids. V was cut by 2 bases and J by 2 bases, with 12 bases left in between. The CDR3 sequence: CASSPADGVQETQYF. CDR3 in DNA: TGTGCCAGCTCACCAGCGGACGGAGTTCAAGAGACCCAGTACTTC.

This clone appeared a few times. The chain couples TRBV10-2 to TRBJ1-1; unclear D gene. V was cut by 7 bases and J by 4 bases, with 16 bases left in between. This CDR3 comprises 14 residues. Germline V CDR1 and CDR2: WSHSY, SAAADI. The CDR3 sequence: CASNKASLSTEAFF. For the CDR3, the DNA is TGCGCCAGCAATAAGGCATCGTTGAGCACTGAAGCTTTCTTT.

J is TRBJ1-4 and V is TRBV27; D is ambiguous. Germline CDR1 reads MNHEY; CDR2 reads SMNVEV (reference sequence). CDR3 size: 11 residues. The ends were cut back, 2 bases at V and 9 bases at J, with 4 bases in the middle. CDR3 sequence reads: CASSLHQKLFF. Here the CDR3 DNA reads TGTGCCAGCAGTTTACACCAAAAACTGTTTTTT.

The table lists this clone with a few counts. This sequence joins TRBV5-4 and TRBJ1-5, with D unclear. This CDR3 is built from 15 residues. Germline V lookup: CDR1 SGHNT, CDR2 YYREEE (reference sequence). Deletions cut 2 bases from V and 0 bases from J, with 9 bases between. The CDR3 spells CASSLQPYSNQPQHF. Here the CDR3 DNA reads TGTGCCAGCAGCTTACAACCTTATAGCAATCAGCCCCAGCATTTT.

With regard to this clone: Other DNA sequences in the sample encode the same CDR3. The chain has TRBV7-2 and TRBJ1-5, with D perhaps matching TRBD1 (5 bases). The V end was cut by 9 bases, the J end by 0 bases, with 18 bases between. The CDR3 is made up of 16 amino acids. Germline CDR1 is SGHTA and CDR2 is FQGNSA. The CDR3 bases are TGTGCCAGTAGCCAAGGGACGGTACGTAGCAATCAGCCCCAGCATTTT. Protein: CASSQGTVRSNQPQHF.

V usage is TRBV7-9 and J usage is TRBJ1-2; D is ambiguous. CDR1 is SEHNR, CDR2 FQNEAQ, per germline (reference sequence). V gave up 3 bases and J gave up 2 bases, with 13 bases separating them. The CDR3 spans 15 residues. The CDR3 DNA sequence: TGTGCCAGCAGCTTGGACCTCGGTACCAACTATGGCTACACCTTC. The encoded protein is CASSLDLGTNYGYTF.

The chain recombines TRBV18 with TRBJ2-1; D possibly corresponds to TRBD2 (6 bases). Germline lookup yields CDR1 KGHSH and CDR2 LQKENI. V was clipped by 0 bases and J by 12 bases, with 15 bases between them. CDR3 length: 14 residues. The CDR3 protein is CASSPPGPVGGQFF. CDR3 DNA: TGTGCCAGCTCACCACCGGGCCCGGTCGGGGGGCAGTTCTTC.

The chain carries TRBV7-8 and TRBJ1-1; a possible D gene is TRBD1 (5 bases). V lost 1 base and J 0 bases, leaving 12 bases between the germline ends. The CDR3 loop spans 16 amino acids. CDR1 and CDR2 (germline): SGHVS, FQNEAQ. In DNA, the CDR3 is TGTGCCAGCAGCTTAGAGGGGCACGGGTTGAACACTGAAGCTTTCTTT. Translated, it gives CASSLEGHGLNTEAFF.

The chain carries TRBV30 and TRBJ2-1, with D unclear. This CDR3 comprises 14 residues. V was trimmed by 4 bases and J by 8 bases, leaving 18 bases between them. The germline V gene encodes CDR1 GTSNPN and CDR2 SVGIG (reference sequence). For the CDR3, the DNA is TGTGCCTGGAAGATAATTGATGGCCCCTATGAGCAGTTCTTC. It yields the protein CAWKIIDGPYEQFF.

The chain uses TRBV13 and TRBJ2-5, with TRBD2 as a possible D gene (6 bases). Trimming pared 6 bases from V and 1 base from J, leaving 15 bases between. Germline lookup yields CDR1 PRHDT and CDR2 FYEKMQ (reference sequence). CDR3 length equals 15 residues. CDR3 sequence reads: CASSFRRDGQETQYF. CDR3 in DNA: TGTGCCAGCAGTTTTCGGCGGGACGGCCAAGAGACCCAGTACTTC. The full variable domain, in which reference TRBV13 and TRBJ2-5 provide the parts outside the CDR3, is AAGVIQSPRHLIKEKRETATLKCYPIPRHDTVYWYQQGPGQDPQFLISFYEKMQSDKGSIPDRFSAQQFSDYHSELNMSSLELGDSALYFCASSFRRDGQETQYFGPGTRLLVL.

This clone occurred once. The gene calls are TRBV14 and TRBJ1-1; possible D gene TRBD1, 5 bases. The V end was cut by 4 bases, the J end by 0 bases, with 6 bases between. Per the germline V gene, CDR1 is SGHDN and CDR2 is FVKESK. This CDR3 comprises 13 residues. This chain's CDR3 is CASSRQLNTEAFF. CDR3 in DNA: TGTGCCAGCAGCCGACAGCTGAACACTGAAGCTTTCTTT.

This clone has a handful of counts. CDR3 in amino acids: CASSFDIVAFF. DNA of the CDR3: TGTGCCAGCAGCTTCGACATAGTAGCTTTCTTT. The J gene is TRBJ1-1, the V gene TRBV7-9; D is uncertain. V shed 3 bases and J shed 10 bases, with 9 bases lying between them. The germline CDR1 and CDR2 sequences are SEHNR and FQNEAQ (reference sequence). The CDR3 spans 11 residues.

This clone was seen only a few times. The V call is TRBV7-6, the J call TRBJ1-1; D is uncertain. Deletions cut 5 bases from V and 1 base from J, with 11 bases between. The CDR3 contains 14 residues. CDR1 SGHVS and CDR2 FNYEAQ come from the germline V gene. CDR3 in amino acids: CASSPSSQNTEAFF. The CDR3, as DNA: TGTGCCAGCAGCCCCTCAAGTCAGAACACTGAAGCTTTCTTT.

The chain combines TRBV11-3 with TRBJ1-1; no reliable D call. The CDR3 covers 13 residues. Trimming took 0 bases from V and 4 from J, leaving 6 bases between them. Germline CDR1 reads SGHNT; CDR2 reads YENEEA. Written as DNA, the CDR3 is TGTGCCAGCAGCTTAGAGGTTGGCACTGAAGCTTTCTTT. This codes for CASSLEVGTEAFF.

This clone has just a few counts. V and J are TRBV6-5 and TRBJ1-5; no reliable D call. Trimming took off 0 bases at V and 0 bases at J, with 6 bases between the two ends. The CDR3 is 15 residues long. Germline V gene sequence: CDR1 MNHEY, CDR2 SVGAGI. CDR3 nucleotides: TGTGCCAGCAGTTACTCGATGTATAGCAATCAGCCCCAGCATTTT. Its translation is CASSYSMYSNQPQHF.

The chain links TRBV7-9 to TRBJ1-1, with D possibly matching TRBD1 (5 bases). CDR1 and CDR2 from the germline V gene are SEHNR and FQNEAQ (reference sequence). This CDR3 spans 15 amino acids. Trimming pared 6 bases from V and 0 bases from J, leaving 14 bases between. The CDR3, as DNA: TGTGCCAGCAGGCAACGGGGGGAATTGAACACTGAAGCTTTCTTT. Its translation is CASRQRGELNTEAFF.

The rearrangement uses TRBV7-2 and TRBJ2-5, with 8 positions matching TRBD2. The J call may be in error: the DNA end matches TRBJ2-7 better. The CDR3 totals 14 residues. Germline loops: CDR1 SGHTA, CDR2 FQGNSA. CDR3 loop: CASSRGLDLYEQYF. The CDR3 DNA reads as TGTGCCAGCAGCCGGGGACTAGACCTCTACGAGCAGTACTTC.